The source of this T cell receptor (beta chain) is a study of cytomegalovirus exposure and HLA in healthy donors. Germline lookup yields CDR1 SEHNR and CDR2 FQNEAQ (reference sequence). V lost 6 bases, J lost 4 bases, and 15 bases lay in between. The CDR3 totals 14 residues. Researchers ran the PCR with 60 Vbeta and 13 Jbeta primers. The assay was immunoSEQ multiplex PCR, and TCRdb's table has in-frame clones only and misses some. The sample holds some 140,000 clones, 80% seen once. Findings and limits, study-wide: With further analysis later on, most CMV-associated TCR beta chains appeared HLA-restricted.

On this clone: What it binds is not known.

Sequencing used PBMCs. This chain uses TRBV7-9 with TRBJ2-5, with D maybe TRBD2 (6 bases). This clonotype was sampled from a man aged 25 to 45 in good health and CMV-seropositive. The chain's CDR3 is CASRVGGAGETQYF. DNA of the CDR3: TGTGCCAGCAGGGTCGGAGGGGCGGGAGAGACCCAGTACTTC.